The rows below give T cell receptor beta chains drawn from one sample of a study of blood T cells in healthy people across ages. TCRdb reprocessed the 5' RACE reads with MiXCR, giving one entry per CDR3 protein. The sample shows over 1,200,000 distinct CDR3 sequences, almost 60% of them seen only once. Sequenced material: blood. The receptors were sampled from a man aged 18-30 years in good health. Both conserved end residues are part of each CDR3. Each record gives: D gene, J gene, V gene, clone size, CDR3 protein, CDR3 DNA. D genes are given only for firm matches. The size field is filled for only some rows; it gives once, few, many or a size class.

>-|TRBJ2-3|TRBV4-3|-
CASSPADQTDTQYF
TGCGCCAGCAGTCCCGCGGACCAGACAGATACGCAGTATTTT
>-|TRBJ1-2|TRBV27|few
CASSFNRENGYTF
TGTGCCAGCAGTTTCAACAGGGAGAATGGCTACACCTTC
>TRBD1|TRBJ2-7|TRBV25-1|-
CASSESKGTGGNYEQYF
TGTGCCAGCAGTGAATCGAAAGGAACAGGGGGCAACTACGAGCAGTACTTC
>TRBD1|TRBJ1-1|TRBV6-2/TRBV6-3|-
CASSYSIVIGGQGITEAFF
TGTGCCAGCAGTTACTCTATTGTAATTGGGGGACAGGGAATAACTGAAGCTTTCTTT
>-|TRBJ2-7|TRBV5-5|-
CASSLSLRTVSSYEQYF
TGTGCCAGCAGCCTCTCTCTAAGGACAGTCAGCTCCTACGAGCAGTACTTC
>TRBD1|TRBJ1-5|TRBV5-6|-
CASTMTGMEPQHF
TGTGCCAGCACCATGACAGGGATGGAGCCCCAGCATTTT
>-|TRBJ2-1|TRBV6-5|-
CASSYSLDYNEQFF
TGTGCCAGCAGTTACTCTCTAGATTACAATGAGCAGTTCTTC
>-|TRBJ1-2|TRBV14|-
CASSQVGVYGYTF
TGTGCCAGCAGCCAAGTGGGAGTCTATGGCTACACCTTC
>-|TRBJ2-7|TRBV11-1|once
CASSLEPKREQYF
TGTGCCAGCAGCTTAGAGCCCAAGAGGGAGCAGTACTTC
>-|TRBJ2-7|TRBV20-1|-
CSAQGRSTRFLLSYEQYF
TGCAGTGCTCAAGGTCGTAGTACAAGGTTTTTACTTTCCTACGAGCAGTACTTC
>TRBD2|TRBJ2-3|TRBV7-6|few
CASSPLAELTDTQYF
TGTGCCAGCAGCCCACTAGCGGAACTCACAGATACGCAGTATTTT
>TRBD1|TRBJ2-7|TRBV7-2|-
CASSAPPTGTYEQYF
TGTGCCAGCAGCGCTCCCCCGACAGGGACCTACGAGCAGTACTTC
>TRBD2|TRBJ2-4|TRBV5-4|-
CASSHAGTSENIQYF
TGTGCCAGCAGCCACGCTGGGACTAGCGAAAACATTCAGTACTTC
>TRBD2|TRBJ2-1|TRBV2|-
CASALLAGDNEQFF
TGTGCCAGCGCCCTGCTAGCGGGAGACAATGAGCAGTTCTTC
>-|TRBJ1-2|TRBV12-3/TRBV12-4|-
CASSPLNPRVYYGYTF
TGTGCCAGCAGTCCCCTTAACCCTCGGGTCTACTATGGCTACACCTTC
>-|TRBJ2-3|TRBV11-2|-
CASSLDGLADDTQYF
TGTGCCAGCAGCTTAGACGGACTTGCCGACGATACGCAGTATTTT
>-|TRBJ2-7|TRBV9|few
CASSVGDSTYEQYF
TGTGCCAGCAGCGTAGGGGACTCTACCTACGAGCAGTACTTC
>TRBD1|TRBJ1-2|TRBV6-5|-
CASSYRGASGVGYTF
TGCGCCAGCAGTTACAGGGGGGCGTCGGGGGTCGGCTACACCTTC
>-|TRBJ1-1|TRBV29-1|-
CSVERRGRENTEAFF
TGCAGCGTTGAGAGGAGGGGGAGGGAGAACACTGAAGCTTTCTTT
>TRBD2|TRBJ2-3|TRBV9|-
CASSVAWPAGGNSNTDTQYF
TGTGCCAGCAGCGTAGCTTGGCCAGCGGGGGGAAACTCTAACACAGATACGCAGTATTTT